Sequencing of this TCR beta chain was carried out in a study of T cell responses to AZD1222 COVID-19 vaccine. For the study at large: Second-dose intervals near 4 or 12 weeks were combined.

For this clone: Its antigen is not identified.

Regarding the study as a whole: Only a handful of AZD1222 recipients were seropositive at baseline. Spike as a whole was targeted by vaccine-associated CD4 TCRs, dominant at 160-218 and 743-854. Among the donors, most were white British and more were female, and clonal diversity was possibly underestimated.

The repertoire was sequenced with immunoSEQ multiplex PCR; TCRdb's copy has only in-frame clones and lacks some. The sample contains some 200,000 clones, over 90% of which appear only once. V gave up 5 bases and J gave up 4 bases; unmatched junction bases: 8. The CDR3 is 15 residues long. Germline assignment: CDR1 LGHNT and CDR2 FRNRAP. Material: peripheral blood, obtained on day 0 of AZD1222 vaccination. The rearrangement joins TRBV12-5 to TRBJ1-1; 9 nucleotides agree with TRBD1. The receptor was derived from an adult in good health. This CDR3 reads CASGKSQGAITEAFF. For the CDR3, the DNA is TGTGCTAGTGGTAAATCACAGGGGGCGATCACTGAAGCTTTCTTT.